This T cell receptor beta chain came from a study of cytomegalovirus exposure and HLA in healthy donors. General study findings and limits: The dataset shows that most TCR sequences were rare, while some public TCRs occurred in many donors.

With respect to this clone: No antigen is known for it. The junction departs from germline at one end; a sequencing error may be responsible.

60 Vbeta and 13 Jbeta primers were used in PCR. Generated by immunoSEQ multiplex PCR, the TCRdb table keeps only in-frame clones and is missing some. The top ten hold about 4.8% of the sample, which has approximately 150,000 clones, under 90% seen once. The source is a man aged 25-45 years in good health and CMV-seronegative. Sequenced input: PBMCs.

Written as DNA, the CDR3 is TGTGCCAGCAAACAGGCCAGGTGGGCTCACTTC. This translates into CASKQARWAHF. The rearrangement links TRBV6-1 to TRBJ2-7; D perhaps matches TRBD1 (5 bases). The CDR3 extends over 11 amino acids. Germline loops: CDR1 MNHNS, CDR2 SASEGT.